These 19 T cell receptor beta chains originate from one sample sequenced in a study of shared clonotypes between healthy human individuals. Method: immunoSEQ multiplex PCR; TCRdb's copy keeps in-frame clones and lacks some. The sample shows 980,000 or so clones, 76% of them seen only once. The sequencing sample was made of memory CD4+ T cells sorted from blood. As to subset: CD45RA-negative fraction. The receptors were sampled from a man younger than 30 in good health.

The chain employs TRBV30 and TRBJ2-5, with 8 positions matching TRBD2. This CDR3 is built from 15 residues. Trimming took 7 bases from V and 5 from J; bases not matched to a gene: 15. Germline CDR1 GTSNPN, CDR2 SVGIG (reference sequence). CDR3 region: CASSPGKRESETQYF. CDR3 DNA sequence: TGTGCCTCCTCCCCGGGAAAGCGGGAGTCCGAGACCCAGTACTTC.

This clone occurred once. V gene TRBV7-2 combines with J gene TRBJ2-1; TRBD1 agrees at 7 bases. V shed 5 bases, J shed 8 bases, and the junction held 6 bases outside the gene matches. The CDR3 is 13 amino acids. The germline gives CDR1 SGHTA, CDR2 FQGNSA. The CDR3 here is CASSRDRRDEQFF. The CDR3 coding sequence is TGTGCCAGCAGCCGGGACAGAAGGGATGAGCAGTTCTTC.

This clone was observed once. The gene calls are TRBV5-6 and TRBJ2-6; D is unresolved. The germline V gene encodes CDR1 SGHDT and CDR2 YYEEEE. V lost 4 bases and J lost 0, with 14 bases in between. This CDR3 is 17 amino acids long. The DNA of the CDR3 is TGTGCCAGCAGCCCGCTGGGATACCGCTCTGGGGCCAACGTCCTGACTTTC. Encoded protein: CASSPLGYRSGANVLTF. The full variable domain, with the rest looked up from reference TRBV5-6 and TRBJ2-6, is DAGVTQSPTHLIKTRGQQVTLRCSPKSGHDTVSWYQQALGQGPQFIFQYYEEEERQRGNFPDRFSGHQFPNYSSELNVNALLLGDSALYLCASSPLGYRSGANVLTFGAGSRLTVL.

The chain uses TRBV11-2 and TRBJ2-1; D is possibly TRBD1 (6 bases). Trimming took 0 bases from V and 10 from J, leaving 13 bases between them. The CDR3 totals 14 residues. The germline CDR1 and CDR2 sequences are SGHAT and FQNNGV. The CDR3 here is CASSLEIVGGEQFF. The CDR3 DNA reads TGTGCCAGCAGCTTAGAGATAGTAGGGGGAGAGCAGTTCTTC. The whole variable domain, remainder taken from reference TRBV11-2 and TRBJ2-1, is EAGVAQSPRYKIIEKRQSVAFWCNPISGHATLYWYQQILGQGPKLLIQFQNNGVVDDSQLPKDRFSAERLKGVDSTLKIQPAKLEDSAVYLCASSLEIVGGEQFFGPGTRLTVL.

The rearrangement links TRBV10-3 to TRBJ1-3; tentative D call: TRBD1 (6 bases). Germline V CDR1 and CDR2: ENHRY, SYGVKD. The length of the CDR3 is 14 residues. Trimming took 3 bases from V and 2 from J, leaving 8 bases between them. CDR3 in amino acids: CAISDTGTGNTIYF. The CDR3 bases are TGTGCCATCAGTGATACAGGGACTGGAAACACCATATATTTT.

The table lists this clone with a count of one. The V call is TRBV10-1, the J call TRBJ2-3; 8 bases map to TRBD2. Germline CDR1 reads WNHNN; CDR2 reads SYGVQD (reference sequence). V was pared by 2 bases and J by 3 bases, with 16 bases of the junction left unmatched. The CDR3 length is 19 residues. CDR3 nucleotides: TGCGCCAGCAGTGAGAACTCTGGCGGGGGGTCTTCCTTAACAGATACGCAGTATTTT. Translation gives CASSENSGGGSSLTDTQYF.

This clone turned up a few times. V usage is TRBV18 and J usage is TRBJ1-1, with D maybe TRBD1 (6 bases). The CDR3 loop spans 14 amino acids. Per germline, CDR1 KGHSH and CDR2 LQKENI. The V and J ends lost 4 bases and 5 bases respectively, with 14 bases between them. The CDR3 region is CASSQARGTTEAFF. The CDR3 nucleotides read TGTGCCAGCTCACAGGCCAGGGGAACGACTGAAGCTTTCTTT. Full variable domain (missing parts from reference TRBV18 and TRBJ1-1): NAGVMQNPRHLVRRRGQEARLRCSPMKGHSHVYWYRQLPEEGLKFMVYLQKENIIDESGMPKERFSAEFPKEGPSILRIQQVVRGDSAAYFCASSQARGTTEAFFGQGTRLTVV.

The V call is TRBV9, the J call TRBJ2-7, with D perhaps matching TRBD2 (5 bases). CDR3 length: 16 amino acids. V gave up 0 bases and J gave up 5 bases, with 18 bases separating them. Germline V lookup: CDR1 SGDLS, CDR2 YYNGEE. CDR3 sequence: CASSVDIRVSGNEQYF. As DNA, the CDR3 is TGTGCCAGCAGCGTAGACATCCGGGTATCGGGAAACGAGCAGTACTTC.

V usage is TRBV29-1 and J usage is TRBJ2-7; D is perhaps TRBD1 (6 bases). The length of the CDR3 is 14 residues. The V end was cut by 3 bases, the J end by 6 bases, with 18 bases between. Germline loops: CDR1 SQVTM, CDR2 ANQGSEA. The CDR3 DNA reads TGCAGCGTTGACAGGGGATCTATGGGGGCCGAGCAGTACTTC. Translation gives CSVDRGSMGAEQYF.

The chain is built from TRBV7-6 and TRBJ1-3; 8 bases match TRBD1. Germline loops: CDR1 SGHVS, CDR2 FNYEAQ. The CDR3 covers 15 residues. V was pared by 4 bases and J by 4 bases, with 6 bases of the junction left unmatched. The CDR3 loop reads CASSSQQGGGNTIYF. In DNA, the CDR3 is TGTGCCAGCAGCTCTCAACAGGGGGGCGGAAACACCATATATTTT.

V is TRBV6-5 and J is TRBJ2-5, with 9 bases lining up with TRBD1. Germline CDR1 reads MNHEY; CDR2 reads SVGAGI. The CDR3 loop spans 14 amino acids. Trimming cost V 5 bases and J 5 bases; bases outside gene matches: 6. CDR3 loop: CASSRTGERETQYF. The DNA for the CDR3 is TGTGCCAGCAGTCGGACAGGGGAGAGGGAGACCCAGTACTTC.

The chain's CDR3 is CASSRWGDEQYF. The CDR3 DNA sequence: TGTGCCAGCAGCCGCTGGGGGGACGAGCAGTACTTC. V and J are TRBV7-6 and TRBJ2-7; the D gene is possibly TRBD2 (6 bases). The CDR3 extends over 12 amino acids. The germline CDR1 and CDR2 sequences are SGHVS and FNYEAQ. Trimming stripped 5 bases from V and 5 bases from J, with 10 bases between.

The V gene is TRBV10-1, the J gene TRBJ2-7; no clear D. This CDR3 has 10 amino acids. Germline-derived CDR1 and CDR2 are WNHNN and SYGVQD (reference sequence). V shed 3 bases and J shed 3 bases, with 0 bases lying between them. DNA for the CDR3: TGCGCCAGCAGTGACTACGAGCAGTACTTC. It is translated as CASSDYEQYF.

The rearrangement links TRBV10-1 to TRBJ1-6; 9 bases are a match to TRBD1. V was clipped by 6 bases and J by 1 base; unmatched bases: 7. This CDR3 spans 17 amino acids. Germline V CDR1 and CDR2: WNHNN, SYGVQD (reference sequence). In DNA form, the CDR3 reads TGCGCCAGCAGCCCCGGACAGGGGAGGTCCTATAATTCACCCCTCCACTTT. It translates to CASSPGQGRSYNSPLHF.

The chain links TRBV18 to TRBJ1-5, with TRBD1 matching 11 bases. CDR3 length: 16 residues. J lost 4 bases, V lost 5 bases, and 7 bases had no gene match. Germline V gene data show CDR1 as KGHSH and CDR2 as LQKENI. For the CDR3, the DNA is TGTGCCAGCTCATCGGGGACAGGGGGAGGGAATCAGCCCCAGCATTTT. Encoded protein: CASSSGTGGGNQPQHF. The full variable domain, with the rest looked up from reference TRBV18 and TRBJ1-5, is NAGVMQNPRHLVRRRGQEARLRCSPMKGHSHVYWYRQLPEEGLKFMVYLQKENIIDESGMPKERFSAEFPKEGPSILRIQQVVRGDSAAYFCASSSGTGGGNQPQHFGDGTRLSIL.

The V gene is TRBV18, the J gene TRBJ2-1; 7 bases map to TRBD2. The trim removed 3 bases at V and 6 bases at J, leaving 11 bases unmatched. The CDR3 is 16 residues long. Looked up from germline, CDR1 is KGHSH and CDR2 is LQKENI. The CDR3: CASSPKLRELSNEQFF. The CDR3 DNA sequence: TGTGCCAGCTCACCTAAGTTGCGGGAGCTAAGCAATGAGCAGTTCTTC.

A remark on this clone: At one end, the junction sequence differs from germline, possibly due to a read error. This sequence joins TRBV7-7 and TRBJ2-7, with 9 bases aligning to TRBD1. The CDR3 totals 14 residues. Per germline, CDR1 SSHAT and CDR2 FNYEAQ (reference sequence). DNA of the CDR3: TGTGCTAGCAGCGAGGGACAGGGTGGCTACGAGCAGTACTTC. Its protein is CASSEGQGGYEQYF. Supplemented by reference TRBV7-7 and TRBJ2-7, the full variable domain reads GAGVSQSPRYKVTKRGQDVTLRCDPISSHATLYWYQQALGQGPEFLTYFNYEAQPDKSGLPSDRFSAERPEGSISTLTIQRTEQRDSAMYRCASSEGQGGYEQYFGPGTRLTVT.

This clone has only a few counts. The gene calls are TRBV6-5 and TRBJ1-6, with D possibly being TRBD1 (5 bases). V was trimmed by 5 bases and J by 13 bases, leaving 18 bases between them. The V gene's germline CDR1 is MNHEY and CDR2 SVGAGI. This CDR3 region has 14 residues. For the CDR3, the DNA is TGTGCCAGCAGTACCGGGCTGGCTGGGGGTCCCCTCCACTTT. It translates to CASSTGLAGGPLHF.

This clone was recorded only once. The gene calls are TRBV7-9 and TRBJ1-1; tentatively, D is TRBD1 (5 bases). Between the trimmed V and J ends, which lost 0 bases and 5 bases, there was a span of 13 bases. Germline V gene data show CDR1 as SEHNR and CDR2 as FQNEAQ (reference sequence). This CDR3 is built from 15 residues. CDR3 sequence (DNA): TGTGCCAGCAGCTTAGCGGTCGTCAGGGTAACTGAAGCTTTCTTT. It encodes CASSLAVVRVTEAFF. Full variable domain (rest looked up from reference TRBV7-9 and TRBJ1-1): DTGVSQNPRHKITKRGQNVTFRCDPISEHNRLYWYRQTLGQGPEFLTYFQNEAQLEKSRLLSDRFSAERPKGSFSTLEIQRTEQGDSAMYLCASSLAVVRVTEAFFGQGTRLTVV.